The next 11 T cell receptor beta chains were all read from a single sample in a study of blood T cell repertoires in COVID-19 (dated by TCRdb to the early 2020s). Library construction relied on the immunoSEQ multiplex PCR assay. Not all clones reach the TCRdb copy of this immuneACCESS table, which keeps in-frame sequences only. Checked studies attribute under half of the gap to unresolved V genes and leave the rest unexplained. Counted in this sample were 300,000 to 400,000 clones; 85% to 90% of them appeared once. About 7% of the sample is in the top ten clones. Sequencing used peripheral blood. The receptors were gathered from a woman aged 70-85 years with COVID-19, enrolled during active disease.

The chain carries TRBV28 and TRBJ1-6; D possibly corresponds to TRBD1 (5 bases). Germline V lookup: CDR1 MDHEN, CDR2 SYDVKM. The CDR3 length is 14 residues. V was clipped by 5 bases and J by 7 bases, with 12 bases between them. The CDR3 loop reads CASSPRDKNSPLHF. In nucleotides, the CDR3 is TGTGCCAGCAGTCCCAGGGATAAGAATTCACCCCTCCACTTT. The full variable domain, with the rest looked up from reference TRBV28 and TRBJ1-6, is DVKVTQSSRYLVKRTGEKVFLECVQDMDHENMFWYRQDPGLGLRLIYFSYDVKMKEKGDIPEGYSVSREKKERFSLILESASTNQTSMYLCASSPRDKNSPLHFGNGTRLTVT.

This clone appeared a single time. The chain is built from TRBV12-3 or TRBV12-4 and TRBJ1-1; TRBD1 is a possible D gene (6 bases). V was shortened by 8 bases and J by 11 bases, with 15 bases between the two germline ends. The CDR3 contains 11 residues. CDR3 nucleotide sequence: TGTGCCAGCGCAACCCCAGGGGAGGCTTTCTTT. It specifies CASATPGEAFF.

The genes are TRBV28 and TRBJ1-5; D uncertain. The V end lost 6 bases, the J end lost 6 bases, and 15 bases lay between the germline ends. The germline V gene encodes CDR1 MDHEN and CDR2 SYDVKM. The CDR3 sequence is 14 residues long. The CDR3 loop is CASSRLRGTQPQHF. For the CDR3, the DNA is TGTGCCAGCAGCCGACTACGGGGTACTCAGCCCCAGCATTTT.

The chain combines TRBV9 with TRBJ1-2; perhaps TRBD1 as D (5 bases). Germline V gives CDR1 SGDLS, CDR2 YYNGEE. Trimming left V 6 bases short and J 6 bases short, with 15 bases between. The CDR3 is 13 residues long. The CDR3 DNA reads as TGTGCCAGCAATCAATACCAGGGCGATGGCTACACCTTC. Translating gives CASNQYQGDGYTF.

The rearrangement links TRBV19 to TRBJ1-6; D not resolved. This CDR3 comprises 15 residues. The germline gives CDR1 LNHDA, CDR2 SQIVND (reference sequence). V lost 3 bases to trimming and J lost 5 bases, with 11 bases between them. CDR3 nucleotides: TGTGCCAGTAGTATTTTGACAACTGATAATTCACCCCTCCACTTT. This sequence encodes CASSILTTDNSPLHF.

The CDR3 DNA follows: TGTGCCACCAGTGACCCCGGAGACAGGGTTACGCAGTATTTT. Residues: CATSDPGDRVTQYF. The J gene is TRBJ2-3, the V gene TRBV24-1; TRBD1 agrees at 7 bases. The CDR3 sequence is 14 residues long. Germline lookup yields CDR1 KGHDR and CDR2 SFDVKD. The V gene end was trimmed by 4 bases and the J gene end by 8 bases; junction bases not matched to a gene: 8.

This clone was seen a single time. J is TRBJ1-6 and V is TRBV6-5; the match to TRBD1 covers 12 bases. The germline V gene encodes CDR1 MNHEY and CDR2 SVGAGI. The CDR3 is made up of 16 amino acids. The V and J ends lost 2 bases and 10 bases, in that order; junction bases with no gene match: 6. The CDR3 reads CASSYGTGGAWSPLHF. The CDR3 DNA reads TGTGCCAGCAGTTACGGGACAGGGGGCGCGTGGTCACCCCTCCACTTT.

This chain uses TRBV7-9 with TRBJ1-2, with D maybe TRBD1 (6 bases). Trimming removed 5 bases at V and 11 bases at J, with 15 bases between. This CDR3 is 12 amino acids long. Germline assignment: CDR1 SEHNR and CDR2 FQNEAQ (reference sequence). The DNA of the CDR3 is TGTGCCAGCAGCCAAGCCGACAGGCCTTACACCTTC. Amino acid sequence: CASSQADRPYTF.

The chain links TRBV19 to TRBJ2-1; the D gene is possibly TRBD1 (5 bases). V shed 4 bases and J shed 7 bases, with 11 bases lying between them. The CDR3 is 13 amino acids. The germline gives CDR1 LNHDA, CDR2 SQIVND (reference sequence). The CDR3 sequence: CASSTRDSNEQFF. CDR3 DNA sequence: TGTGCCAGTAGTACCCGAGACAGTAATGAGCAGTTCTTC.

This chain connects TRBV12-3 or TRBV12-4 to TRBJ1-5; unclear D gene. The CDR3 is made up of 12 amino acids. V was trimmed by 4 bases and J by 4 bases, leaving 5 bases between them. CDR3 bases: TGTGCCAGCAGTTCCCAGAATCAGCCCCAGCATTTT. It encodes CASSSQNQPQHF.

This chain connects TRBV13 to TRBJ1-2; 9 bases align to TRBD1. Germline CDR1 PRHDT, CDR2 FYEKMQ (reference sequence). This CDR3 region has 15 residues. Trimming removed 8 bases from V and 4 bases from J; junction bases left unmatched: 11. The CDR3 spells CASSEGTGGSYGYTF. Here the CDR3 DNA reads TGTGCCAGCTCCGAAGGTACAGGGGGCAGCTATGGCTACACCTTC.